Below are 5 T cell receptor beta chains sequenced from a single sample in a study of neurological immune-mediated disorders. In TCRdb, the 5' RACE reads were re-called with MiXCR into one record per CDR3 protein. Of about 33,000 distinct CDR3 sequences in the sample, 13% were seen once. The time point here: longitudinal time-point 2. Sample: PBMCs. These receptors all come from a woman aged 40 to 55 in good health.

This clonotype was seen ten or more times. Here the CDR3 reads CASSYPAFNQPQHF. In DNA, the CDR3 is TGTGCCAGCAGTTACCCGGCCTTCAATCAGCCCCAGCATTTT. The rearrangement links TRBV6-2 or TRBV6-3 to TRBJ1-5, with D unclear. CDR1 is MNHEY and CDR2 is SVGEGT in the germline V gene. The V and J ends lost 2 bases and 3 bases respectively, with 8 bases between them. The CDR3 is 14 amino acids.

Ten or more counts support this clonotype. This chain joins TRBV5-1 and TRBJ2-7; 7 positions agree with TRBD1. Germline V gene data show CDR1 as SGHRS and CDR2 as YFSETQ. This CDR3 spans 16 amino acids. The V gene end was trimmed by 5 bases and the J gene end by 2 bases; junction bases not matched to a gene: 13. The DNA for the CDR3 is TGCGCCAGCAGACCCGAGGGCAACAGGGGAACCTACGAGCAGTACTTC. Amino acid sequence: CASRPEGNRGTYEQYF.

This clonotype appeared a few times. The chain combines TRBV5-6 with TRBJ1-1; D might be TRBD1 (6 bases). V lost 2 bases and J lost 3, with 11 bases in between. Germline CDR1 and CDR2: SGHDT and YYEEEE. This CDR3 has 14 residues. Here the CDR3 DNA reads TGTGCCAGCAGCTTACAGGGATTGGACACTGAAGCTTTCTTT. This encodes CASSLQGLDTEAFF.

The table lists this clonotype with many counts. The gene calls are TRBV5-6 and TRBJ2-3; possibly TRBD2 for D (6 bases). Trimming took 4 bases from V and 2 from J, leaving 14 bases between them. The CDR3 has 15 amino acids. In germline, CDR1 is SGHDT, CDR2 YYEEEE. The CDR3 here is CASSQGLGSTDTQYF. CDR3 sequence (DNA): TGTGCCAGCAGCCAGGGACTGGGGTCCACAGATACGCAGTATTTT.

This clonotype was counted ten times or more. This rearrangement joins TRBV6-2 or TRBV6-3 to TRBJ1-1, with no clear D. Germline V CDR1 and CDR2: MNHEY, SVGEGT. The CDR3 runs 13 residues. Trimming took off 5 bases at V and 1 base at J, with 8 bases between the two ends. CDR3 region: CASSRKGNTEAFF. The CDR3 DNA is TGTGCCAGCAGTCGCAAGGGGAACACTGAAGCTTTCTTT.